Listed below are T cell receptor beta chains from one sample, sequenced in a study of spatial heterogeneity in lung cancer. MiXCR, applied by TCRdb to the 5' RACE reads, yields one record per CDR3 protein. The sample lists 35,000 to 55,000 distinct CDR3 sequences, 6% to 7% occurring once. The source was PBMCs, collected at surgery. These receptors were obtained from a female donor with early-stage non-small cell lung cancer. CDR3s include the opening cysteine and the closing phenylalanine or tryptophan. Fields, in order: D gene, V gene, CDR3 protein. A D gene is named only where the DNA matches it firmly.

d_gene: TRBD1; v_gene: TRBV5-1; CDR3aa: CASSPRQGYYGYTF
d_gene: .; v_gene: TRBV12-3/TRBV12-4; CDR3aa: CASSLSSKGRESEAFF
d_gene: .; v_gene: TRBV27; CDR3aa: CASTGLKTGWSGELFF
d_gene: .; v_gene: TRBV3-1; CDR3aa: CASSLVGHEQYF
d_gene: TRBD1; v_gene: TRBV5-1; CDR3aa: CASSLADRGNSPLHF
d_gene: .; v_gene: TRBV27; CDR3aa: CASGGTAKEYF
d_gene: TRBD2; v_gene: TRBV20-1; CDR3aa: CSASWTSGDTQYF
d_gene: .; v_gene: TRBV20-1; CDR3aa: CSAREGWSTEAFF
d_gene: TRBD1; v_gene: TRBV18; CDR3aa: CASSPIPTGDNQPQHF
d_gene: TRBD1; v_gene: TRBV11-3; CDR3aa: CASSPTQGAYNEQFF
d_gene: TRBD2; v_gene: TRBV20-1; CDR3aa: CSARLSPGLAGGYNEQFF
d_gene: .; v_gene: TRBV4-3; CDR3aa: CASSRGQWGTEAFF
d_gene: TRBD1; v_gene: TRBV6-2/TRBV6-3; CDR3aa: CASRATHRDREEQYF
d_gene: .; v_gene: TRBV7-8; CDR3aa: CASSSDAYGYTF
d_gene: .; v_gene: TRBV3-1; CDR3aa: CASSQDYDYEQYF
d_gene: TRBD2; v_gene: TRBV29-1; CDR3aa: CSVRGGGELFF
d_gene: TRBD2; v_gene: TRBV2; CDR3aa: CASSLGGGDEQFF
d_gene: TRBD1; v_gene: TRBV6-2/TRBV6-3; CDR3aa: CASRSTGGNYGYTF
d_gene: TRBD1; v_gene: TRBV7-9; CDR3aa: CASSRTGEKPLSRTDTQYF
d_gene: .; v_gene: TRBV20-1; CDR3aa: CSASEFLSQPQHF
d_gene: .; v_gene: TRBV7-9; CDR3aa: CASSLQVGVSGSGYTF
d_gene: .; v_gene: TRBV7-3; CDR3aa: CASSLNNYQPQHF
d_gene: TRBD2; v_gene: TRBV29-1; CDR3aa: CSVEVAGKPYNEQFF
d_gene: TRBD2; v_gene: TRBV5-4; CDR3aa: CASSSGGLAGAPTQYF
d_gene: .; v_gene: TRBV7-2; CDR3aa: CASSFPGGDTQYF
d_gene: .; v_gene: TRBV4-1; CDR3aa: CASSQESRVNYGYTF
d_gene: .; v_gene: TRBV6-5; CDR3aa: CASSPGQHYGYTF
d_gene: TRBD1; v_gene: TRBV7-7; CDR3aa: CASRYRQGTGELFF
d_gene: TRBD2; v_gene: TRBV4-3; CDR3aa: CASSQAPPGLAVLNFDTQYF
d_gene: .; v_gene: TRBV12-3/TRBV12-4; CDR3aa: CASSSGRRPSYTF
d_gene: .; v_gene: TRBV12-3/TRBV12-4; CDR3aa: CASSDTHYGYTF
d_gene: .; v_gene: TRBV3-1; CDR3aa: CASSQGSSQPQHF
d_gene: TRBD1; v_gene: TRBV5-4; CDR3aa: CASSLDSGGETQYF
d_gene: .; v_gene: TRBV5-5; CDR3aa: CASSLGGQDSSSTEAFF
d_gene: .; v_gene: TRBV29-1; CDR3aa: CSVEASLETQYF
d_gene: .; v_gene: TRBV7-9; CDR3aa: CASSFVSYEQYF
d_gene: .; v_gene: TRBV6-6; CDR3aa: CASSTSTGLDYGYTF
d_gene: .; v_gene: TRBV5-1; CDR3aa: CASSLEGRTNYGYTF
d_gene: .; v_gene: TRBV15; CDR3aa: CATSRAGDRPEAFF
d_gene: TRBD2; v_gene: TRBV6-2/TRBV6-3; CDR3aa: CASSYSSRRGVSYEQYF
d_gene: TRBD2; v_gene: TRBV7-9; CDR3aa: CASSFRLASAYEQYF
d_gene: TRBD2; v_gene: TRBV29-1; CDR3aa: CSAAGLAGGGTDTQYF
d_gene: TRBD2; v_gene: TRBV20-1; CDR3aa: CSAKTSGGASYNEQFF
d_gene: .; v_gene: TRBV20-1; CDR3aa: CSAIRDKSTDTQYF
d_gene: TRBD1; v_gene: TRBV5-5; CDR3aa: CASSTTGGEQYF
d_gene: TRBD1; v_gene: TRBV7-2; CDR3aa: CASSTLGTGDQPQHF
d_gene: .; v_gene: TRBV19; CDR3aa: CAAGGAYYNEQFF
d_gene: TRBD1; v_gene: TRBV6-2/TRBV6-3; CDR3aa: CASSSGTGVEETQYF
d_gene: .; v_gene: TRBV20-1; CDR3aa: CSARVWGQVNTGELFF
d_gene: .; v_gene: TRBV19; CDR3aa: CASSAPGTWHQPQHF
d_gene: .; v_gene: TRBV5-1; CDR3aa: CASSLGGSGLSADTQYF
d_gene: .; v_gene: TRBV6-2/TRBV6-3; CDR3aa: CASRQGRHEQFF
d_gene: TRBD1; v_gene: TRBV10-3; CDR3aa: CAISDRANTEAFF
d_gene: .; v_gene: TRBV3-1; CDR3aa: CASSPRRKETQYF
d_gene: TRBD2; v_gene: TRBV6-6; CDR3aa: CASTLAGGGTDTQYF
d_gene: .; v_gene: TRBV5-6; CDR3aa: CASSSDGLLSGNTIYF
d_gene: .; v_gene: TRBV7-9; CDR3aa: CASSLASSDTQYF
d_gene: .; v_gene: TRBV3-1; CDR3aa: CASKEGGPGAFLETQYF